Here is one T cell receptor (beta chain) with its context. Its antigen is not known. The entry originates in a study of blood T cells in healthy people across ages. Whole-study findings and limits: It was the long-lived donors that had more naive CD4+ cells and higher diversity than aged donors. Total diversity from one million sequenced T cells was likely underestimated.

PCR was performed a second time for roughly 7 to 11 cycles using a sample-barcoded 5' primer and a J-beta primer mix. Each TCR beta cDNA got a 12-nucleotide random molecular identifier. TCRdb re-called the 5' RACE reads with MiXCR, one entry per CDR3 protein. Seen here are more than 600,000 distinct CDR3 sequences, around a quarter observed once, and the top ten hold 8% to 10%. Deletions cut 3 bases from V and 4 bases from J, with 7 bases between. CDR3 size: 13 residues. The germline gives CDR1 KGHDR, CDR2 SFDVKD. These same records also appear under a second study, on T cells of mothers and their children. That paper notes: With unrelated pairs as the comparison, related mother-child pairs had a slightly higher overlap that was not significant.

The origin of this receptor is a boy aged 5-17 years in good health. The sequencing input was blood. The rearrangement links TRBV24-1 to TRBJ2-3; D is ambiguous. The CDR3 nucleotides are TGTGCCACCAGTGATGGGTGGGCAGATACGCAGTATTTT. This gives the protein CATSDGWADTQYF.